The 8 T cell receptor beta chains below all came from one sample that was sequenced in a study of a mutant IDH1 vaccine in newly diagnosed glioma. Here immunoSEQ multiplex PCR was the method, and the copy in TCRdb shows in-frame clones only, minus some. The profile shows 65,000 or so clones, roughly 81% of them singletons. Regarding time point: week 23, last vaccination. In the vaccine, a single dose held 300 ug of the mutant IDH1 20-mer peptide, along with topical imiquimod. Antigen specificity for these receptors is unknown. Here the sequenced sample was PBMCs, taken from a glioma patient whose treatment included an IDH1 peptide vaccine. These receptors originate from a man in his thirties or forties with glioma.

This clone was seen only a few times. This rearrangement joins TRBV7-7 to TRBJ2-2; D is unresolved. The CDR3 is made up of 14 amino acids. With 0 bases removed from V and 7 bases from J, the gap between germline ends came to 9 bases. CDR1 and CDR2 (germline): SSHAT, FNYEAQ (reference sequence). CDR3 nucleotide sequence: TGTGCCAGCAGCTTAGCGAGTCGCAACGGGGAGCTGTTTTTT. It yields the protein CASSLASRNGELFF.

V and J are TRBV7-9 and TRBJ2-7; maybe TRBD1 (5 bases). The V gene's germline CDR1 is SEHNR and CDR2 FQNEAQ (reference sequence). The germline V and J ends were trimmed by 2 bases and 9 bases, with 14 bases remaining between them. The CDR3 is made up of 13 amino acids. Written as DNA, the CDR3 is TGTGCCAGCAGCTTAAGCCGGTCCACAGGGCAGTACTTC. This encodes CASSLSRSTGQYF.

The chain uses TRBV11-2 and TRBJ1-6; D possibly corresponds to TRBD1 (5 bases). The CDR3 runs to 14 residues. Germline V gives CDR1 SGHAT, CDR2 FQNNGV. Between the trimmed V and J ends, which lost 3 bases and 5 bases, there was a span of 8 bases. The CDR3 DNA reads as TGTGCCAGCAGCTTGGAGACAGATAATTCACCCCTCCACTTT. Protein sequence: CASSLETDNSPLHF.

This clone has more than one count but fewer than ten. The chain couples TRBV21-1 to TRBJ2-7; TRBD1 reflects the table's D call only, with no check against the DNA. TRBV21-1 is marked as a pseudogene. This CDR3 region has 12 residues. CDR3 in DNA: TGTGCCAGCAGAGGCGACAGGGACGAGCAGTACTTC. Its translation: CASRGDRDEQYF.

The chain uses TRBV4-1 and TRBJ2-2, with a weak D call TRBD2 (6 bases). Germline loops: CDR1 MGHRA, CDR2 YSYEKL. The CDR3 spans 15 residues. V was shortened by 4 bases and J by 0 bases, with 9 bases between the two germline ends. The CDR3 loop reads CASSLGGANTGELFF. CDR3 DNA: TGCGCCAGCAGCCTCGGAGGGGCGAACACCGGGGAGCTGTTTTTT.

The rearrangement joins TRBV19 to TRBJ2-1; D perhaps matches TRBD1 (6 bases). Germline V gene lookup returns CDR1 LNHDA and CDR2 SQIVND (reference sequence). The CDR3 runs 15 residues. V was trimmed by 6 bases and J by 2 bases, leaving 14 bases between them. The CDR3 spells CASRPEGVPYNEQFF. CDR3 DNA: TGTGCCAGTAGGCCAGAGGGGGTACCCTACAATGAGCAGTTCTTC.

This chain joins TRBV19 and TRBJ2-5, with D perhaps TRBD1 (5 bases). This CDR3 has 12 amino acids. From germline, CDR1 is LNHDA and CDR2 SQIVND (reference sequence). With 10 bases removed from V and 2 bases from J, the gap between germline ends came to 11 bases. As DNA, the CDR3 is TGTGCCACCAAAGACAGTCAAGAGACCCAGTACTTC. Encoded protein: CATKDSQETQYF. The full variable domain, in which reference TRBV19 and TRBJ2-5 provide the parts outside the CDR3, is DGGITQSPKYLFRKEGQNVTLSCEQNLNHDAMYWYRQDPGQGLRLIYYSQIVNDFQKGDIAEGYSVSREKKESFPLTVTSAQKNPTAFYLCATKDSQETQYFGPGTRLLVL.

The V and J genes are TRBV18 and TRBJ1-1, with 7 bases lining up with TRBD1. With 3 bases clipped from V and 4 bases from J, the junction kept 14 bases outside the gene matches. The CDR3 totals 17 residues. CDR1 and CDR2 (germline): KGHSH, LQKENI. CDR3 DNA sequence: TGTGCCAGCTCACCCGTCGGGAAACAGGGGCTCGGCACTGAAGCTTTCTTT. This codes for CASSPVGKQGLGTEAFF.